The rows below give T cell receptor beta chains drawn from one sample of a study of tumor-infiltrating lymphocytes in primary liver carcinoma. One entry per CDR3 protein results from TCRdb running MiXCR on the multiplex PCR reads. The sample records fewer than 350,000 distinct CDR3 sequences, about 62% being singletons. Material for sequencing was peripheral blood. The receptor source for this set is a man aged 35 to 55 with primary liver carcinoma and hepatitis B virus infection. Both conserved end residues are part of each CDR3. Each record gives: CDR3 length, J gene, clone size, D gene, V gene, CDR3 DNA, CDR3 protein. The D gene is left open where the match is weak. Expanded clones get a size class; other rows say once, few or many, or leave the size out.

len: 15
j_gene: TRBJ1-5
abundance: many
d_gene: .
v_gene: TRBV4-1
CDR3nt: TGCGCCAGCAGCCAAGATGGTACGGGGCAACAGCCCCAGCATTTT
CDR3aa: CASSQDGTGQQPQHF

len: 13
j_gene: TRBJ2-5
abundance: few
d_gene: TRBD1
v_gene: TRBV10-3
CDR3nt: TGTGCCATCGGGGGGGACAGGGGGGAGACCCAGTACTTC
CDR3aa: CAIGGDRGETQYF

len: 16
j_gene: TRBJ2-3
abundance: .
d_gene: TRBD2
v_gene: TRBV6-1
CDR3nt: TGTGCCAGCAGTCAACTAGCGGGGGGGGCCAGGGATACGCAGTATTTT
CDR3aa: CASSQLAGGARDTQYF

len: 12
j_gene: TRBJ2-2
abundance: .
d_gene: .
v_gene: TRBV12-3/TRBV12-4
CDR3nt: TGTGCCAGCGGCCCGAGGGCTCAGAGCCTGTTTTTT
CDR3aa: CASGPRAQSLFF

len: 15
j_gene: TRBJ2-1
abundance: .
d_gene: TRBD2
v_gene: TRBV6-6
CDR3nt: TGTGTCAGCAGTCCCTCTAGCGGGACAAACAATGAGCAGTTCTTC
CDR3aa: CVSSPSSGTNNEQFF

len: 16
j_gene: TRBJ1-5
abundance: .
d_gene: TRBD1
v_gene: TRBV5-5
CDR3nt: TGTGCCATCAGCTTGGGGGGACAGTTTAGCAATCAGCCCCAGCATTTT
CDR3aa: CAISLGGQFSNQPQHF

len: 13
j_gene: TRBJ2-1
abundance: .
d_gene: .
v_gene: TRBV6-2/TRBV6-3
CDR3nt: TGTGCCAGCAGTTGGACCAGCGAGAGTGAGCAGTTCTTC
CDR3aa: CASSWTSESEQFF

len: 18
j_gene: TRBJ1-2
abundance: once
d_gene: TRBD1
v_gene: TRBV5-6
CDR3nt: TGTGCCAGCAGCTTGATTCAGGGGGCGCGGGCCGCTAACTATGACTACACCTTC
CDR3aa: CASSLIQGARAANYDYTF

len: 17
j_gene: TRBJ2-6
abundance: .
d_gene: .
v_gene: TRBV11-2
CDR3nt: TGTGCCAGTAGCTTATCGGGCAGGGGCTCTGGGGCCAACGTCATGACTTTC
CDR3aa: CASSLSGRGSGANVMTF

len: 13
j_gene: TRBJ2-5
abundance: .
d_gene: .
v_gene: TRBV4-3
CDR3nt: TGCGCTAGCAGCCAAGATCGAGGAATTGAGCAGTACTTC
CDR3aa: CASSQDRGIEQYF

len: 13
j_gene: TRBJ1-1
abundance: .
d_gene: .
v_gene: TRBV28
CDR3nt: TGTGCCAGCAGTTTGGGCACACTCACTGAAGCTTTCTTT
CDR3aa: CASSLGTLTEAFF

len: 15
j_gene: TRBJ2-7
abundance: .
d_gene: .
v_gene: TRBV7-9
CDR3nt: TGTGCCAGCAGCTCGGACTCCAGGGGCCCGTACGAGCAGTACTTC
CDR3aa: CASSSDSRGPYEQYF

len: 14
j_gene: TRBJ2-1
abundance: many
d_gene: .
v_gene: TRBV4-1
CDR3nt: TGCGCCAGTAGCCGTCGGGAAATTCAGGGTGAGCAGTTCTTC
CDR3aa: CASSRREIQGEQFF

len: 12
j_gene: TRBJ2-3
abundance: many
d_gene: .
v_gene: TRBV29-1
CDR3nt: TGCAGCGTTCGTCCGGGAGTAGATACGCAGTATTTT
CDR3aa: CSVRPGVDTQYF

len: 16
j_gene: TRBJ2-1
abundance: many
d_gene: .
v_gene: TRBV12-3/TRBV12-4
CDR3nt: TGTGCCAGCAGCGACCCCGGGATAGACGCCTACAATGAGCAGTTCTTC
CDR3aa: CASSDPGIDAYNEQFF

len: 15
j_gene: TRBJ2-3
abundance: .
d_gene: TRBD1
v_gene: TRBV5-4
CDR3nt: TGTGCCAGCAACTTTTTCCAGGGGGGCACAGATACGCAGTATTTT
CDR3aa: CASNFFQGGTDTQYF

len: 13
j_gene: TRBJ1-4
abundance: few
d_gene: TRBD1
v_gene: TRBV5-5
CDR3nt: TGTGCCAGCAGATCGACAGGGGATGAAAAACTGTTTTTT
CDR3aa: CASRSTGDEKLFF

len: 16
j_gene: TRBJ2-3
abundance: .
d_gene: .
v_gene: TRBV11-2
CDR3nt: TGTGCCAGTAGCTTAGTGGGAGGCGCTAGCACAGATATGCAGTATTTT
CDR3aa: CASSLVGGASTDMQYF

len: 15
j_gene: TRBJ1-1
abundance: .
d_gene: .
v_gene: TRBV7-8
CDR3nt: TGTGCCAGCAGCTTAGACGCGGTGGGCCGCACTGAAGCTTTCTTT
CDR3aa: CASSLDAVGRTEAFF

len: 13
j_gene: TRBJ1-1
abundance: .
d_gene: .
v_gene: TRBV11-3
CDR3nt: TGTGCCAGTAGCTGGCGGAGGAACAATGAAGCTTTCTTT
CDR3aa: CASSWRRNNEAFF

len: 16
j_gene: TRBJ1-4
abundance: few
d_gene: .
v_gene: TRBV4-1
CDR3nt: TGCGCCAGCAGCCAAGATTCTCTAGCAACTAATGAAAAACTGTTTTTT
CDR3aa: CASSQDSLATNEKLFF

len: 13
j_gene: TRBJ2-1
abundance: .
d_gene: TRBD1
v_gene: TRBV5-1
CDR3nt: TGCGCCATCAGCTACGGACAGGGCGGTGAGCAGTTCTTC
CDR3aa: CAISYGQGGEQFF

len: 16
j_gene: TRBJ1-2
abundance: .
d_gene: .
v_gene: TRBV6-1
CDR3nt: TGTGTCAGCAGCATCAGGGCAGGGACAAGCGCTGGAGCCTACACCTTC
CDR3aa: CVSSIRAGTSAGAYTF

len: 12
j_gene: TRBJ2-7
abundance: .
d_gene: .
v_gene: TRBV14
CDR3nt: TGTGCCTGCAGCCAGGGCGCCTACGAGCAGTACTTC
CDR3aa: CACSQGAYEQYF

len: 12
j_gene: TRBJ1-1
abundance: few
d_gene: .
v_gene: TRBV10-3
CDR3nt: TGTGCCATCAACGGGCCGAGCACTGAAGCTTTCTTT
CDR3aa: CAINGPSTEAFF

len: 12
j_gene: TRBJ2-7
abundance: .
d_gene: .
v_gene: TRBV10-2
CDR3nt: TGCGCCAGCGGGATAGCGGAGAGGGAGCAGTACTTC
CDR3aa: CASGIAEREQYF

len: 15
j_gene: TRBJ2-1
abundance: once
d_gene: .
v_gene: TRBV29-1
CDR3nt: TGCAGCGTCCTTCACCAGGAGGGTGTGGTATATGAGCAGTTCTTC
CDR3aa: CSVLHQEGVVYEQFF

len: 17
j_gene: TRBJ2-2
abundance: many
d_gene: TRBD1
v_gene: TRBV10-3
CDR3nt: TGTGCCATCAGTGAGTCGGTTGAAGGGGGCGACACCGGGGAGCTGTTTTTT
CDR3aa: CAISESVEGGDTGELFF

len: 16
j_gene: TRBJ1-4
abundance: few
d_gene: TRBD1
v_gene: TRBV6-5
CDR3nt: TGTGCCAGCAGTTCACAGGGGGCGCATCGTAATGAAAAACTGTTTTTT
CDR3aa: CASSSQGAHRNEKLFF

len: 15
j_gene: TRBJ2-6
abundance: .
d_gene: .
v_gene: TRBV11-2
CDR3nt: TGTGCCAGCAGCTTTTCAGGCTCTGGGGCCAACGTCCTGACTTTC
CDR3aa: CASSFSGSGANVLTF

len: 15
j_gene: TRBJ1-1
abundance: .
d_gene: TRBD1
v_gene: TRBV6-2/TRBV6-3
CDR3nt: TGTGCCAGCAGTGAACAGGGGGCGAGGAGCACTGGAGCCTTCTTT
CDR3aa: CASSEQGARSTGAFF